This entry lists 4 T cell receptor beta chains sequenced from one sample in a study of control samples from healthy donors and cancer patients. Measured with immunoSEQ multiplex PCR; TCRdb has only the in-frame clones, and not every one. Here the sample spans some 200,000 clones, about 93% being singletons. The specimen was blood. The receptors derive from a young man in good health.

The chain has TRBV5-1 and TRBJ2-7, with 9 bases identical to TRBD2. The CDR3 spans 15 residues. Germline values: CDR1 SGHRS, CDR2 YFSETQ. V was clipped by 0 bases and J by 3 bases; unmatched bases: 4. The CDR3 reads CASSLVVAGVYEQYF. In DNA form, the CDR3 reads TGCGCCAGCAGCTTGGTGGTAGCGGGGGTCTACGAGCAGTACTTC.

The V gene is TRBV10-3, the J gene TRBJ1-1; no reliable D call. The CDR3 covers 15 residues. V gave up 0 bases and J gave up 3 bases, with 11 bases separating them. From germline, CDR1 is ENHRY and CDR2 SYGVKD. CDR3 loop: CAISESGSRDTEAFF. The CDR3 DNA follows: TGTGCCATCAGTGAGTCGGGATCTCGGGACACTGAAGCTTTCTTT.

The chain employs TRBV5-4 and TRBJ2-5; 9 positions agree with TRBD1. Germline assignment: CDR1 SGHNT and CDR2 YYREEE (reference sequence). The CDR3 runs 15 residues. The ends lost 4 bases at V and 4 bases at J; junction bases unmatched: 8. For the CDR3, the DNA is TGTGCCAGCAGCCCCCCCATGGACAGGGGAGAGACCCAGTACTTC. It translates to CASSPPMDRGETQYF.

The rearrangement uses TRBV7-8 and TRBJ2-7; D call uncertain. Germline V CDR1 and CDR2: SGHVS, FQNEAQ. The CDR3 covers 13 residues. Deletions cut 3 bases from V and 3 bases from J, with 9 bases between. CDR3 loop: CASSFNSLYEQYF. The CDR3 region has the DNA TGTGCCAGCAGCTTCAACAGCCTCTACGAGCAGTACTTC. Based on the CDR3 plus reference TRBV7-8 and TRBJ2-7, the full variable domain is GAGVSQSPRYKVAKRGQDVALRCDPISGHVSLFWYQQALGQGPEFLTYFQNEAQLDKSGLPSDRFFAERPEGSVSTLKIQRTQQEDSAVYLCASSFNSLYEQYFGPGTRLTVT.